The 20 T cell receptor beta chains below come from one sample, sequenced in a study of early T cells in non-severe SARS-CoV-2 infection. TCRdb analysed the 5' RACE reads with MiXCR anew, one entry per CDR3 protein. The repertoire consists of about 100,000 distinct CDR3 sequences, with around 10% occurring once and the leading ten covering 2.5% to 4%. Sequenced sample: whole blood. These receptors all stem from an adult who was a healthcare worker with PCR-confirmed SARS-CoV-2 infection or an uninfected control (not recorded which).

A few counts support this clonotype. The rearrangement links TRBV12-3 or TRBV12-4 to TRBJ1-2, with D uncertain. The CDR3 has 13 residues. V lost 9 bases and J lost 2, with 13 bases in between. The CDR3 region has the DNA TGTGCCAGTGGCCGTGGCGGGAACTATGGCTACACCTTC. This gives the protein CASGRGGNYGYTF.

A few counts support this clonotype. The V call is TRBV29-1, the J call TRBJ2-5; the match to TRBD1 covers 7 bases. This CDR3 is 12 amino acids long. V was pared by 5 bases and J by 6 bases, with 6 bases of the junction left unmatched. Germline V gene sequence: CDR1 SQVTM, CDR2 ANQGSEA. The CDR3 sequence is CSVHQGVQTQYF. In DNA, the CDR3 is TGCAGCGTTCACCAGGGGGTTCAGACCCAGTACTTC. Drawing the rest from reference TRBV29-1 and TRBJ2-5, the complete variable domain is SAVISQKPSRDICQRGTSLTIQCQVDSQVTMMFWYRQQPGQSLTLIATANQGSEATYESGFVIDKFPISRPNLTFSTLTVSNMSPEDSSIYLCSVHQGVQTQYFGPGTRLLVL.

J is TRBJ2-4 and V is TRBV5-1, with D hard to call. The CDR3 consists of 13 residues. The germline V gene encodes CDR1 SGHRS and CDR2 YFSETQ. V gave up 4 bases and J gave up 7 bases, with 12 bases separating them. The CDR3 sequence is CASSPAPENIQYF. The CDR3 bases are TGCGCCAGCAGCCCCGCGCCAGAGAACATTCAGTACTTC. Full variable domain (rest looked up from reference TRBV5-1 and TRBJ2-4): KAGVTQTPRYLIKTRGQQVTLSCSPISGHRSVSWYQQTPGQGLQFLFEYFSETQRNKGNFPGRFSGRQFSNSRSEMNVSTLELGDSALYLCASSPAPENIQYFGAGTRLSVL.

This clonotype was counted at least ten times. The CDR3 region has the DNA TGTGCCAGCAGCTCGCGGCCCCCGACCGGGGCGGCAGAGAACACCGGGGAGCTGTTTTTT. It yields the protein CASSSRPPTGAAENTGELFF. The rearrangement links TRBV7-8 to TRBJ2-2, with D possibly called TRBD1 or TRBD2 (5 bases each). The CDR3 totals 20 residues. The germline V and J ends were trimmed by 4 bases and 1 base, with 25 bases remaining between them. Per germline, CDR1 SGHVS and CDR2 FQNEAQ.

This chain links TRBV10-3 with TRBJ2-1; weak D call: TRBD1 (6 bases). This CDR3 has 13 amino acids. V dropped 2 bases and J dropped 8 bases, with 10 bases sitting between them. Germline V gene data show CDR1 as ENHRY and CDR2 as SYGVKD. CDR3 amino acids: CAISEARGHEQFF. The CDR3, as DNA: TGTGCCATCAGTGAGGCCAGGGGTCATGAGCAGTTCTTC.

There are many counts of this clonotype. The rearrangement uses TRBV12-3 or TRBV12-4 and TRBJ2-7; 9 positions match TRBD1. The V gene end was trimmed by 8 bases and the J gene end by 4 bases; junction bases not matched to a gene: 9. The CDR3 covers 14 residues. The DNA of the CDR3 is TGTGCCAGCTGCCTTGGTGGACAGGGGTACGAGCAGTACTTC. Its protein product is CASCLGGQGYEQYF.

This clonotype has a count of ten or more. CDR3 residues: CASSEAGELFF. The CDR3 DNA follows: TGTGCCAGCAGTGAGGCCGGGGAGCTGTTTTTT. J is TRBJ2-2 and V is TRBV6-1; D gene ambiguous. V was cut by 3 bases and J by 6 bases, with 2 bases left in between. This CDR3 is 11 amino acids long. CDR1 and CDR2 (germline): MNHNS, SASEGT.

This clonotype was detected only a few times. The rearrangement uses TRBV20-1 and TRBJ1-1, with D possibly TRBD1 on 5 matching bases. Germline V lookup: CDR1 DFQATT, CDR2 SNEGSKA (reference sequence). The CDR3 is 14 residues long. V was cut by 6 bases and J by 1 base, with 15 bases left in between. The chain's CDR3 is CSANADSKNTEAFF. CDR3 sequence (DNA): TGCAGTGCCAATGCCGACAGTAAGAACACTGAAGCTTTCTTT.

The CDR3 here is CASSAGQPQETQYF. The CDR3 DNA is TGTGCCAGCAGTGCGGGACAGCCCCAAGAGACCCAGTACTTC. The chain couples TRBV12-3 or TRBV12-4 to TRBJ2-5; maybe TRBD1 (7 bases). The CDR3 has 14 residues. The ends were cut back, 5 bases at V and 1 base at J, with 11 bases in the middle.

This clonotype was counted at least ten times. The chain uses TRBV10-3 and TRBJ1-2; D gene uncertain. CDR1 is ENHRY, CDR2 SYGVKD, per germline. The CDR3 spans 16 residues. Trimming shortened V by 0 bases and J by 1 base, and 12 bases separated the two germline ends. This CDR3 is CAISESREPGNYGYTF. Written as DNA, the CDR3 is TGTGCCATCAGTGAGTCGAGAGAGCCGGGTAACTATGGCTACACCTTC.

V is TRBV11-2 and J is TRBJ1-2; D not resolved. The CDR3 length is 14 residues. Germline values: CDR1 SGHAT, CDR2 FQNNGV. V shed 6 bases and J shed 5 bases, with 16 bases lying between them. CDR3 sequence: CASSKNDRTYGYTF. CDR3 nucleotide sequence: TGTGCCAGCAGTAAGAACGACCGCACATATGGCTACACCTTC.

This clonotype was seen a few times. V and J are TRBV20-1 and TRBJ2-7; maybe TRBD2 (7 bases). CDR1 is DFQATT and CDR2 is SNEGSKA in the germline V gene (reference sequence). V lost 5 bases to trimming and J lost 4 bases, with 21 bases between them. The CDR3 totals 15 residues. The CDR3 coding sequence is TGCAGTGCTTCCCCTGTGGGGGGGGGCCTATACGAGCAGTACTTC. It is translated as CSASPVGGGLYEQYF.

The gene calls are TRBV20-1 and TRBJ2-1; 7 bases align to TRBD1. Germline V gene lookup returns CDR1 DFQATT and CDR2 SNEGSKA (reference sequence). The CDR3 is 16 amino acids. Trimming cost V 1 base and J 2 bases; bases outside gene matches: 8. The CDR3, as DNA: TGCAGTGCTAGAGTATTAAGGGACAGAACCTACAATGAGCAGTTCTTC. Protein product: CSARVLRDRTYNEQFF.

This clonotype was counted many times. The chain joins TRBV19 to TRBJ2-7; 11 positions agree with TRBD2. The CDR3 covers 15 residues. With 3 bases clipped from V and 4 bases from J, the junction kept 5 bases outside the gene matches. Looked up from germline, CDR1 is LNHDA and CDR2 is SQIVND (reference sequence). As DNA, the CDR3 is TGTGCCAGTAGTATGGAGGCTAGCGGGAGGTACGAGCAGTACTTC. This codes for CASSMEASGRYEQYF.

The genes are TRBV6-2 or TRBV6-3 and TRBJ1-5; D not resolved. V lost 6 bases to trimming and J lost 1 base, with 10 bases between them. CDR1 MNHEY and CDR2 SVGEGT come from the germline V gene. The CDR3 spans 14 residues. The CDR3 nucleotides read TGTGCCAGCAGCAAGACTGCGAGCAATCAGCCCCAGCATTTT. It is translated as CASSKTASNQPQHF.

For this clonotype: It is likely a read error, because the conserved phenylalanine at the end of the CDR3 is missing. The chain couples TRBV12-3 or TRBV12-4 to TRBJ2-1, with 15 nucleotides matching TRBD2. J gave up 9 bases and V 5 bases, and 8 bases lay outside the gene matches. CDR3 size: 16 residues. The chain's CDR3 is CASSPGTSGRLGEQFS. CDR3 in DNA: TGTGCCAGCAGTCCCGGGACTAGCGGGAGGTTGGGTGAGCAGTTCTCC.

As for this clonotype: No conserved phenylalanine or tryptophan ends this CDR3, so it is likely a read error. Written as DNA, the CDR3 is TGCAGTGCTAGAGCCAACCCCAACAGGGCCCTTTACTACGAGCAGTACTCC. Its protein product is CSARANPNRALYYEQYS. This chain links TRBV20-1 with TRBJ2-7; weak D call: TRBD1 (6 bases). The CDR3 has 17 amino acids. V lost 1 base to trimming and J lost 3 bases, with 22 bases between them. Germline lookup yields CDR1 DFQATT and CDR2 SNEGSKA (reference sequence).

The chain combines TRBV28 with TRBJ2-1; 10 positions match TRBD2. CDR1 and CDR2 (germline): MDHEN, SYDVKM. The CDR3 spans 17 residues. Trimming cost V 4 bases and J 6 bases; bases outside gene matches: 12. CDR3 amino acids: CASSSLRAGGPLNEQFF. The CDR3 DNA reads TGTGCCAGCAGTTCTCTCAGAGCGGGGGGGCCTCTCAATGAGCAGTTCTTC.

This clonotype turned up a few times. The rearrangement links TRBV10-3 to TRBJ2-7, with D perhaps assigned TRBD1 or TRBD2 (5 bases each). Trimming left V 10 bases short and J 5 bases short, with 15 bases between. This CDR3 comprises 12 residues. From germline, CDR1 is ENHRY and CDR2 SYGVKD. The DNA for the CDR3 is TGTGCCACCCGGGACGATTCCCACGAGCAGTACTTC. This gives the protein CATRDDSHEQYF.

This clonotype occurred a few times. The chain has TRBV7-9 and TRBJ2-3; 8 bases are shared with TRBD1. V dropped 8 bases and J dropped 1; count of bases not matched to a gene: 5. Germline values: CDR1 SEHNR, CDR2 FQNEAQ (reference sequence). The CDR3 runs to 14 residues. The CDR3 bases are TGTGCCAGCGGGGCGACAGGGGGCACAGATACGCAGTATTTT. As protein: CASGATGGTDTQYF.